The rows below give T cell receptor beta chains drawn from one sample of a study of cytomegalovirus exposure and HLA in healthy donors. TCRdb's table, derived via immunoSEQ multiplex PCR, lists solely in-frame clones and lacks some. The table shows under 200,000 clones, with approximately 71% occurring only once. Material: PBMCs. These receptors originate from a woman under 30 in good health and CMV-seropositive. CDR3s include the opening cysteine and the closing phenylalanine or tryptophan. A D gene is named only where the DNA matches it firmly. Clone size is stated in some rows and not others, as once, few, many or a class when expanded.

j_call | v_call | clone_size | d_call | cdr3_aa | cdr3_nt
TRBJ2-2 | TRBV10-3 | . | . | CAISGGGLASNTGELFF | TGTGCCATCAGTGGGGGGGGCTTGGCATCGAACACCGGGGAGCTGTTTTTT
TRBJ1-2 | TRBV6-5 | . | . | CASRTTVDYGYTF | TGTGCCAGCAGGACTACCGTCGACTATGGCTACACCTTC
TRBJ1-1 | TRBV9 | once | . | CASSVGGGAVTEAFF | TGTGCCAGCAGCGTAGGGGGCGGGGCGGTCACTGAAGCTTTCTTT
TRBJ1-2 | TRBV6-5 | . | . | CASREGGVGYTF | TGTGCCAGCAGGGAGGGAGGGGTAGGCTACACCTTC
TRBJ1-1 | TRBV7-9 | . | . | CASRSTSSTEAFF | TGTGCCAGCAGGTCGACATCATCTACTGAAGCTTTCTTT
TRBJ1-5 | TRBV27 | few | . | CASSFQNQPQHF | TGTGCCAGCAGTTTTCAGAATCAGCCCCAGCATTTT
TRBJ1-4 | TRBV7-9 | . | TRBD1 | CASSPRPGQGAEREKLFF | TGTGCCAGCAGCCCTAGACCGGGACAGGGGGCTGAGCGTGAAAAACTGTTTTTT
TRBJ2-3 | TRBV5-4 | . | . | CASSLTGGLIDTQYF | TGTGCCAGCAGCCTTACGGGGGGCCTCATAGATACGCAGTATTTT
TRBJ2-7 | TRBV6-1 | . | . | CASSEAHPLEQYF | TGTGCCAGCAGTGAAGCCCACCCACTCGAGCAGTACTTC
TRBJ2-2 | TRBV15 | . | . | CATSRDYGELFF | TGTGCCACCAGCAGAGATTACGGGGAGCTGTTTTTT
TRBJ2-1 | TRBV15 | . | TRBD2 | CATSTSAGVSNEQFF | TGTGCCACCAGCACGTCAGCGGGAGTCTCCAATGAGCAGTTCTTC
TRBJ1-1 | TRBV7-2 | once | . | CASSRGRMNTEAFF | TGTGCCAGCAGCCGAGGCCGGATGAACACTGAAGCTTTCTTT
TRBJ2-7 | TRBV6-6 | . | . | CASSYNYGSEQYF | TGTGCCAGCAGTTACAATTATGGGAGCGAGCAGTACTTC
TRBJ1-6 | TRBV9 | few | TRBD1 | CASSLTGEPLHF | TGTGCCAGCAGCTTAACAGGGGAGCCCCTCCACTTT
TRBJ1-4 | TRBV11-1 | . | . | CASSFGSTNEKLFF | TGTGCCAGCAGCTTTGGCTCAACTAATGAAAAACTGTTTTTT
TRBJ1-2 | TRBV4-3 | . | TRBD1 | CASSHLLGGQGIGYTF | TGCGCCAGCAGCCACCTCCTTGGGGGACAGGGGATTGGCTACACCTTC
TRBJ1-1 | TRBV28 | . | . | CASSLWGRGVGDTEAFF | TGTGCCAGCAGTTTATGGGGCAGGGGTGTCGGAGACACTGAAGCTTTCTTT
TRBJ1-3 | TRBV4-3 | . | . | CASSQDLSSGNTIYF | TGCGCCAGCAGCCAAGATCTGAGCTCTGGAAACACCATATATTTT
TRBJ2-7 | TRBV6-5 | . | . | CASSPRSVLYEQYF | TGTGCCAGCAGCCCCCGTAGCGTCCTCTACGAGCAGTACTTC
TRBJ1-1 | TRBV11-2 | . | TRBD1 | CASSPSGGRSTEAFF | TGTGCCAGCAGCCCATCAGGGGGCAGGTCCACTGAAGCTTTCTTT
TRBJ1-5 | TRBV7-2 | . | TRBD1 | CASSWTGEDQPQHF | TGTGCCAGCAGCTGGACAGGGGAGGATCAGCCCCAGCATTTT
TRBJ1-2 | TRBV6-4 | few | . | CASSEAPGVHGYTF | TGTGCCAGCAGTGAAGCCCCCGGAGTTCATGGCTACACCTTC
TRBJ2-7 | TRBV28 | . | TRBD1 | CASSFGDRSSYEQYF | TGTGCCAGCAGTTTTGGGGACAGGAGCTCCTACGAGCAGTACTTC
TRBJ1-3 | TRBV30 | . | TRBD1 | CAWRDRASGNTIYF | TGTGCCTGGAGGGACAGGGCGAGTGGAAACACCATATATTTT
TRBJ2-5 | TRBV27 | . | . | CASSSRLLQGYQETQYF | TGTGCCAGCAGTTCCCGATTACTTCAGGGGTACCAAGAGACCCAGTACTTC
TRBJ1-1 | TRBV19 | few | TRBD1 | CASSSRQGVIGTEAFF | TGTGCCAGTAGTTCAAGACAGGGGGTGATAGGCACTGAAGCTTTCTTT
TRBJ1-2 | TRBV29-1 | . | . | CSVDPGFDGYTF | TGCAGCGTTGACCCCGGGTTCGATGGCTACACCTTC
TRBJ2-7 | TRBV2 | . | TRBD1 | CASREGTGDYEQYF | TGTGCCAGCAGAGAGGGGACAGGGGATTACGAGCAGTACTTC
TRBJ1-4 | TRBV5-4 | . | TRBD1 | CASSLGQGLANEKLFF | TGTGCCAGCAGCTTGGGACAGGGGTTGGCTAATGAAAAACTGTTTTTT
TRBJ2-5 | TRBV30 | . | . | CAWSVQVQETQYF | TGTGCCTGGAGTGTACAGGTACAAGAGACCCAGTACTTC
TRBJ2-3 | TRBV2 | . | TRBD1 | CASSASGTVFTDTQYF | TGTGCCAGCAGTGCCTCCGGGACAGTGTTCACAGATACGCAGTATTTT
TRBJ1-4 | TRBV6-5 | . | . | CASSYEQGGEKLFF | TGTGCCAGCAGTTACGAACAGGGTGGGGAAAAACTGTTTTTT
TRBJ2-7 | TRBV30 | once | . | CAWKGGQTYEQYF | TGTGCCTGGAAGGGCGGACAGACCTACGAGCAGTACTTC
TRBJ1-2 | TRBV7-3 | . | TRBD1 | CASSSGQGDIYGYTF | TGTGCCAGCAGCTCTGGACAGGGAGATATCTATGGCTACACCTTC
TRBJ2-2 | TRBV5-1 | few | . | CASSLRTAANTGELFF | TGCGCCAGCAGCTTGCGGACAGCCGCGAACACCGGGGAGCTGTTTTTT
TRBJ2-7 | TRBV2 | . | . | CASSGGHYEQYF | TGTGCCAGCAGTGGGGGGCACTACGAGCAGTACTTC
TRBJ2-1 | TRBV9 | few | . | CASSPRLVRSSYNEQFF | TGTGCCAGCAGCCCTCGACTAGTAAGGAGCTCCTACAATGAGCAGTTCTTC